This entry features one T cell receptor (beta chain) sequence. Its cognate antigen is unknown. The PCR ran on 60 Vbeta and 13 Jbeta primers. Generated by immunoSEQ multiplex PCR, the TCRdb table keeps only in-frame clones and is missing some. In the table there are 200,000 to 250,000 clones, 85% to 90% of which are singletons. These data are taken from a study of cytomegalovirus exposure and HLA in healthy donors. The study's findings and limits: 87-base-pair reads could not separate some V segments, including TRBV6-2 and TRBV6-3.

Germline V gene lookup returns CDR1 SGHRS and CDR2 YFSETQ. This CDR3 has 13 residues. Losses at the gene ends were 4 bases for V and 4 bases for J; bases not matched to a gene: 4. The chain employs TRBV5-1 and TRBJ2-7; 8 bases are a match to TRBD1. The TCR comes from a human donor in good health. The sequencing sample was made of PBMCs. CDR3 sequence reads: CASSIDRGYEQYF. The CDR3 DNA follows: TGCGCCAGCAGCATAGACAGGGGTTACGAGCAGTACTTC.